The sequence of this T cell receptor (beta chain) was determined in a study of blood T cells in healthy people across ages. The study recruited healthy Caucasian donors from Russia who were aged roughly 6 to 95. With each sample, at least 5 micrograms of total RNA were extracted. Study-wide results and limits: Strong correlation was found linking TCR beta diversity to naive T cell percentage.

The CDR3 has 18 amino acids. Using a J-beta primer mix together with a sample-barcoded 5' primer, a second PCR was run for 7 to 11 cycles. The template-switch adaptor was a 5' adaptor with 12 random nucleotides. It tagged each cDNA molecule. TCRdb itself ran the 5' RACE reads through MiXCR, one entry per CDR3 protein. Counted here are 1,100,000 or so distinct CDR3 sequences, 45% occurring once; the ten biggest clones make up around 18%. Concerning this clonotype itself: Its cognate antigen is unknown. Its ends do not fully match the called genes, so a read error is possible.

The source is a woman aged 60 to 75 in good health. The J gene is TRBJ2-3, the V gene TRBV12-3 or TRBV12-4; 9 positions agree with TRBD2. Sequencing was performed on blood. CDR3 DNA: TGTGCCAGCAGTAGGACCCTTAGGACTAGCGTTAGCGCAGATATGCAGTATTTT. Its translation is CASSRTLRTSVSADMQYF.